The clone carrying this T cell receptor beta chain was counted ten times or more. The antigen remains unidentified. Through Arm-PCR of CDR3 regions and iRepertoire HTBI primers, TCR beta libraries were built. MiXCR was run by TCRdb on the multiplex PCR reads, yielding one entry per CDR3 protein. The repertoire holds roughly 440,000 distinct CDR3 sequences, with over 15% as singletons. The sample comes from a study of regulatory T cells in long-lasting Graves disease. General study findings and limits: TRBV28, TRBJ1-2 and TRBJ2-5 were segments that persistent disease favored.

Indicated time point: newly diagnosed GD, antithyroid drugs for less than 3 months. Researchers made the TCR library from RNA that was extracted from PBMCs. Into tubes containing EDTA, approximately 9.4 milliliters of peripheral blood were drawn. V dropped 2 bases and J dropped 10; count of bases not matched to a gene: 9. Germline-derived CDR1 and CDR2 are MNHEY and SVGEGT. The CDR3 spans 16 residues. These data were likewise used in another study, on T cells in Graves' hyperthyroidism and ophthalmopathy. Per that study: Uncontrolled infection, other autoimmune disease, pregnancy or lactation led to exclusion. Clinical symptoms, serum thyroxine, TRAb, thyroid ultrasound and orbital computed tomography established diagnosis.

J is TRBJ2-1 and V is TRBV6-2 or TRBV6-3, with 12 positions matching TRBD2. The material sequenced was peripheral blood mononuclear cells (PBMCs), taken at new diagnosis, from a patient treated with antithyroid drugs. The receptor was derived from a woman younger than 30 with Graves disease. The CDR3 DNA sequence: TGTGCCAGCAGTTACCTCTCTAGCGGGAGGGGAAGCGAGCAGTTCTTC. This gives the protein CASSYLSSGRGSEQFF.